This T cell receptor (beta chain) was obtained from a study of shared clonotypes between healthy human individuals. The naive CD8 subset, CD45RO-negative cells positively selected for CCR7, excluded terminally differentiated effector memory CD45RA+ cells. For this clone: This specimen includes other DNA sequences encoding the same CDR3.

The assay used deep level. Profiling relied on immunoSEQ multiplex PCR, and the TCRdb table lists in-frame clones only, not all of them. Among about 2.2 million clones, just under 95% were seen once, and the ten largest hold approximately 1.7%. Sequencing used naive CD8+ T cells from PBMCs. The clonotype comes from a man aged 18 to 35 in good health. Some clones in this sample may be carry-over from other donors' samples.

CDR3 sequence reads: CASSVDGVGYTF. In nucleotides, the CDR3 is TGTGCCAGCAGCGTAGATGGGGTAGGCTACACCTTC. The chain uses TRBV9 and TRBJ1-2; D is uncertain. From germline, CDR1 is SGDLS and CDR2 YYNGEE. The CDR3 runs 12 residues. V lost 0 bases to trimming and J lost 8 bases, with 8 bases between them. Based on the CDR3 plus reference TRBV9 and TRBJ1-2, the full variable domain is DSGVTQTPKHLITATGQRVTLRCSPRSGDLSVYWYQQSLDQGLQFLIQYYNGEERAKGNILERFSAQQFPDLHSELNLSSLELGDSALYFCASSVDGVGYTFGSGTRLTVV.